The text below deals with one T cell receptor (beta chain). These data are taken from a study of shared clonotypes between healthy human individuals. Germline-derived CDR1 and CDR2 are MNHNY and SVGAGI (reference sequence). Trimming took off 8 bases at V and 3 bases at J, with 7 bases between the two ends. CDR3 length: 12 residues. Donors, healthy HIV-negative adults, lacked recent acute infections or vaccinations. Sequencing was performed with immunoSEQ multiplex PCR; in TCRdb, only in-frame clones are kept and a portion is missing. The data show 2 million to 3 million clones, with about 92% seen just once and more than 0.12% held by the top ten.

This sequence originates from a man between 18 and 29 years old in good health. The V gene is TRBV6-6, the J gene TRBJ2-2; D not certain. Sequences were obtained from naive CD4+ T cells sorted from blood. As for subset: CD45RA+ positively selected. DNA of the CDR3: TGTGCCAGCGTTAGCCACACCGGGGAGCTGTTTTTT. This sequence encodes CASVSHTGELFF.